The 8 T cell receptor beta chains given below trace back to one sample, sequenced in a study of response to subunit inactivated influenza vaccine. TCRdb re-analysed the RT-PCR reads in MiXCR, keeping a single row per CDR3 protein. The sample lists over 800,000 distinct CDR3 sequences, approximately 22% occurring once. Sequenced here: PBMCs from blood, sampled 5 to 6 days after vaccination. These receptors originate from a man between 45 and 60 years old who received an inactivated influenza vaccine.

This sequence joins TRBV10-2 and TRBJ1-6, with 10 nucleotides matching TRBD1. J gave up 4 bases and V 9 bases, and 9 bases lay outside the gene matches. Germline V gives CDR1 WSHSY, CDR2 SAAADI. The CDR3 loop spans 16 amino acids. The CDR3 DNA follows: TGCGCCAGGCCGGCGGGACAGGGGTATTATAATTCACCCCTCCACTTT. Amino acids: CARPAGQGYYNSPLHF.

V usage is TRBV4-3 and J usage is TRBJ2-1, with D tentatively TRBD2 (5 bases). Germline lookup yields CDR1 LGHNA and CDR2 YSLEER. The CDR3 has 16 residues. V dropped 0 bases and J dropped 0 bases, with 9 bases sitting between them. CDR3 amino acids: CASSQDGVDSYNEQFF. As DNA, the CDR3 is TGCGCCAGCAGCCAAGACGGGGTAGACTCCTACAATGAGCAGTTCTTC.

The V and J genes are TRBV20-1 and TRBJ2-3; D is unresolved. CDR3 length equals 12 residues. Germline CDR1 is DFQATT and CDR2 is SNEGSKA (reference sequence). Trimming shortened V by 5 bases and J by 0 bases, and 6 bases separated the two germline ends. CDR3 in DNA: TGCAGTGCTCAACTTAGCACAGATACGCAGTATTTT. It codes for CSAQLSTDTQYF.

A word on this clonotype: One end of the junction does not line up with germline, which may come from a read error. This sequence joins TRBV12-3 or TRBV12-4 and TRBJ2-2; D call uncertain. CDR3 size: 13 residues. CDR3 sequence reads: CACSLGYPGELFF. DNA for the CDR3: TGTGCCTGCAGTTTAGGGTATCCCGGGGAGCTGTTTTTT.

This clonotype was picked up a small number of times. The CDR3 region is CATKGALLTDTQYF. The CDR3 DNA reads TGTGCCACCAAGGGGGCGTTGCTCACAGATACGCAGTATTTT. The chain couples TRBV12-3 or TRBV12-4 to TRBJ2-3, with 7 bases identical to TRBD1. The V and J ends lost 10 bases and 2 bases, in that order; junction bases with no gene match: 9. This CDR3 spans 14 amino acids.

This chain connects TRBV6-1 to TRBJ2-5; weak D call: TRBD2 (6 bases). The CDR3 sequence is 14 residues long. Per germline, CDR1 MNHNS and CDR2 SASEGT. V was pared by 6 bases and J by 5 bases, with 16 bases between. The CDR3 sequence is CASRRPGLPETQYF. The CDR3 DNA reads as TGTGCCAGCAGGCGTCCGGGACTTCCTGAGACCCAGTACTTC.

This clonotype has only a few counts. The chain is built from TRBV28 and TRBJ2-2; weak D call: TRBD1 (5 bases). V shed 3 bases and J shed 2 bases, with 10 bases lying between them. Germline V lookup: CDR1 MDHEN, CDR2 SYDVKM. This CDR3 spans 15 amino acids. The CDR3 region is CASSLGRDNTGELFF. The CDR3 nucleotides are TGTGCCAGCAGTTTGGGCAGGGATAACACCGGGGAGCTGTTTTTT.

The chain couples TRBV20-1 to TRBJ2-6; the D is unclear. The CDR3 has 14 residues. The germline V and J ends were trimmed by 6 bases and 2 bases, with 11 bases remaining between them. CDR1 is DFQATT, CDR2 SNEGSKA, per germline (reference sequence). Here the CDR3 reads CSAPTAPGANVLTF. DNA for the CDR3: TGCAGTGCACCCACCGCCCCTGGGGCCAACGTCCTGACTTTC.